This TCR beta chain emerged from a study of blood T cell repertoires in COVID-19. Germline V gene sequence: CDR1 SGHRS, CDR2 YFSETQ. Losses at the gene ends were 0 bases for V and 3 bases for J; bases not matched to a gene: 6. CDR3 size: 16 residues. How the authors handled the data: Reference gene primer amplification in the assay estimated nucleated cell counts. Assay used: immunoSEQ multiplex PCR; TCRdb lists only in-frame clones, some missing. V, J and clone size are those of that table, while D and trimming were read from the DNA. The data contain hundreds of thousands of clones, 86% of them singletons.

Sequenced input: peripheral blood. The rearrangement uses TRBV5-1 and TRBJ2-5; 9 nucleotides agree with TRBD2. The receptor comes from a woman in her 30s who had recovered from COVID-19. This chain's CDR3 is CASSLGLAGIKETQYF. The CDR3 nucleotides read TGCGCCAGCAGCTTGGGGCTAGCGGGGATCAAAGAGACCCAGTACTTC.